Below are 4 T cell receptor beta chains sequenced from a single sample in a study of blood T cell repertoires in COVID-19. Here immunoSEQ multiplex PCR was the method, and the copy in TCRdb shows in-frame clones only, minus some. Of approximately 180,000 clones listed, more than 75% are singletons. The source material was peripheral blood. These receptors originate from a human donor in a cohort sampled during active COVID-19.

The chain carries TRBV3-1 (or the pseudogene TRBV3-2) and TRBJ1-4; TRBD1 might be the D (6 bases). V lost 4 bases, J lost 13 bases, and 16 bases lay in between. Germline V CDR1 and CDR2: LGHDT, YNNKEL (reference sequence). The CDR3 runs to 13 residues. The CDR3 DNA reads TGTGCCAGCAGCCCCGAGGTTACAGGGAGACTGTTTTTT. Translated, it gives CASSPEVTGRLFF.

This chain uses TRBV9 with TRBJ2-2; D is possibly TRBD1 (5 bases). Trimming cost V 1 base and J 0 bases, with 7 bases left between them. The CDR3 has 15 amino acids. Germline assignment: CDR1 SGDLS and CDR2 YYNGEE. CDR3 coding DNA: TGTGCCAGCAGCGTATGGGGCACGAACACCGGGGAGCTGTTTTTT. It specifies CASSVWGTNTGELFF.

The chain has TRBV19 and TRBJ2-1; TRBD2 agrees at 10 bases. This CDR3 has 15 residues. Germline loops: CDR1 LNHDA, CDR2 SQIVND (reference sequence). V lost 1 base and J lost 7; bases outside the gene matches: 4. The chain's CDR3 is CASSIVAGGGNEQFF. The CDR3 DNA is TGTGCCAGTAGTATAGTAGCGGGGGGAGGGAATGAGCAGTTCTTC. Supplemented by reference TRBV19 and TRBJ2-1, the full variable domain reads DGGITQSPKYLFRKEGQNVTLSCEQNLNHDAMYWYRQDPGQGLRLIYYSQIVNDFQKGDIAEGYSVSREKKESFPLTVTSAQKNPTAFYLCASSIVAGGGNEQFFGPGTRLTVL.

This chain connects TRBV4-3 to TRBJ2-1; 8 bases map to TRBD2. This CDR3 comprises 16 residues. After removal of 1 base from V and 2 bases from J, the junction contained 4 bases not matched to a gene. In germline, CDR1 is LGHNA, CDR2 YSLEER. The CDR3 protein is CASSQGSGGAYNEQFF. The CDR3 DNA follows: TGCGCCAGCAGCCAAGGGAGCGGGGGCGCCTACAATGAGCAGTTCTTC.